This record concerns one T cell receptor beta chain sequence. As yet, its antigen is unknown. At least 3 on the Clinical Activity Score was recorded for ophthalmopathy patients, who also had NOSPECS grade at least 4 and duration under 3 months. Researchers took RNA transcripts and amplified the TCR beta CDR3 regions from them. Carried out on the TCR CDR3, a first-round RT-PCR used the HTBI primer set. From the multiplex PCR reads, TCRdb called clonotypes with MiXCR, one entry per CDR3 protein. Among nearly 600,000 distinct CDR3 sequences listed, 11% to 15% were seen once. The germline gives CDR1 SGDLS, CDR2 YYNGEE. With V trimmed by 0 bases and J by 0 bases, 6 bases remained unmatched. The CDR3 is made up of 16 amino acids. The entry originates in a study of T cells in Graves' hyperthyroidism and ophthalmopathy. Study findings and constraints: Researchers found most expanded thyroid clonotypes above 0.001 in blood as well.

This TCR derives from a woman under 30 with Graves' ophthalmopathy. The sample consisted of blood. The chain uses TRBV9 and TRBJ2-7; 7 positions agree with TRBD2. CDR3 in amino acids: CASSVGGGGSSYEQYF. For the CDR3, the DNA is TGTGCCAGCAGCGTAGGGGGGGGGGGAAGCTCCTACGAGCAGTACTTC.